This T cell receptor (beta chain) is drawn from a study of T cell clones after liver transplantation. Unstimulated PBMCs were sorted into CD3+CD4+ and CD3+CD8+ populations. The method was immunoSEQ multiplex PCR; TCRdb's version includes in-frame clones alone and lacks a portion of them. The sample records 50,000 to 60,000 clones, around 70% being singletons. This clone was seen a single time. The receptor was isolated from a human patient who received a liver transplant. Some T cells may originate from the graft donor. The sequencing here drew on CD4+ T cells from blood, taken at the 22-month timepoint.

CDR3 nucleotide sequence: TGTGCCAGCAGCTTAAGTGGGGGTGGCACTGAAGCTTTCTTT. Translation gives CASSLSGGGTEAFF. The chain uses TRBV7-2 and TRBJ1-1; tentative D call: TRBD1 (5 bases). CDR1 is SGHTA and CDR2 is FQGNSA in the germline V gene. This CDR3 has 14 residues. The V and J ends lost 2 bases and 4 bases respectively, with 11 bases between them.